This is a list of T cell receptor beta chains from one sample in a study of blood T cell repertoires in COVID-19. Measured with immunoSEQ multiplex PCR; TCRdb has only the in-frame clones, and not every one. The sample shows 55,000 to 75,000 clones, about four fifths of them seen only once. Input material: peripheral blood. The receptor set was obtained from a man in his 70s who had recovered from COVID-19. The CDR3 runs from the conserved cysteine through the conserved F or W. A D gene is named only where the DNA matches it firmly. Expanded clones get a size class; other rows say once, few or many, or leave the size out.

>TRBV7-2|TRBJ2-5|once|TRBD2
TGTGCCAGCAGCCGGGGGGGACAAGAGACCCAGTACTTC
CASSRGGQETQYF
>TRBV7-2|TRBJ1-6|NA|NA
TGTGCCAGCAGCTCCCCCAGGGGAAGCTCCTATAATTCACCCCTCCACTTT
CASSSPRGSSYNSPLHF
>TRBV10-1|TRBJ2-1|NA|NA
TGCGCCAGTTCACCCCGGGTTACCAATGAGCAGTTCTTC
CASSPRVTNEQFF
>TRBV5-4|TRBJ1-2|NA|NA
TGTGCCAGCAGTAGCGACAACTACTATGGCTACACCTTC
CASSSDNYYGYTF
>TRBV18|TRBJ1-1|NA|NA
TGTGCCAGCTCCCCTAACTGGGGGGGCGACACTGAAGCTTTCTTT
CASSPNWGGDTEAFF
>TRBV4-1|TRBJ2-7|NA|TRBD1
TGCGCCAGCAGCTATGGGACAGGGGACTACGAGCAGTACTTC
CASSYGTGDYEQYF
>TRBV10-1|TRBJ1-4|NA|NA
TGCGCCGCTATTGCCGGGGTCCGAAAACTGTTTTTT
CAAIAGVRKLFF
>TRBV4-3|TRBJ2-3|NA|TRBD2
TGCGCCAGCAGCCCCACTAGCGGGAGGGGCACAGATACGCAGTATTTT
CASSPTSGRGTDTQYF
>TRBV6-4|TRBJ2-1|once|NA
TGTGCCAGCAGTATGACATCCTCCTACAATGAGCAGTTCTTC
CASSMTSSYNEQFF
>TRBV5-6|TRBJ2-5|NA|NA
TGTGCCAGCAGCTTGAACGGGGAGACCCAGTACTTC
CASSLNGETQYF
>TRBV5-1|TRBJ1-5|once|NA
TGCGCCAGCAGCTTGGGGCAGGGTACCCAGCCCCAGCATTTT
CASSLGQGTQPQHF
>TRBV7-9|TRBJ2-6|NA|TRBD1
TGTGCCAGCAGCTTAGTGCGACAGGGTGGATCGAGGGGGGCCAACGTCCTGACTTTC
CASSLVRQGGSRGANVLTF
>TRBV6-2/TRBV6-3|TRBJ2-7|medium-sized|NA
TGTGCCAGCAGCCCGATTTGGGGGCCTTACGAGCAGTACTTC
CASSPIWGPYEQYF
>TRBV2|TRBJ2-7|few|TRBD1
TGTGCCAGCAGTGTGGGACAGATGAGCTCCTACGAGCAGTACTTC
CASSVGQMSSYEQYF
>TRBV28|TRBJ1-1|once|NA
TGTGCCAGTCGGAGGAACACTGAAGCTTTCTTT
CASRRNTEAFF
>TRBV28|TRBJ1-2|NA|NA
TGTGCCAGCAGTTTAGGCGGGGGGAGCTATGGCTACACCTTC
CASSLGGGSYGYTF
>TRBV7-2|TRBJ1-1|NA|NA
TGTGCCAGCAGCTTACAACAGGACACTGAAGCTTTCTTT
CASSLQQDTEAFF
>TRBV10-3|TRBJ1-2|NA|NA
TGTGCCATCAATTCGGGGGGCGACAGTTTCTTGGACTACACCTTC
CAINSGGDSFLDYTF
>TRBV5-4|TRBJ1-4|NA|TRBD1
TGTGCCAGCAGCTTGGACCAGGGGGAGAATGAAAAACTGTTTTTT
CASSLDQGENEKLFF
>TRBV4-1|TRBJ1-4|NA|NA
TGCGCCAGCAGCCGGCCGCAAACAGGGTTTTCAAATGAAAAACTGTTTTTT
CASSRPQTGFSNEKLFF
>TRBV14|TRBJ2-7|NA|TRBD1
TGTGCCAGCAGCCAAGATATTGTAGGACAGGGCGCCTACGAGCAGTACTTC
CASSQDIVGQGAYEQYF
>TRBV20-1|TRBJ2-5|NA|TRBD1
TGCAGTGCTAGTCCCGGGACAGAAGAGACCCAGTACTTC
CSASPGTEETQYF
>TRBV7-3|TRBJ2-1|NA|TRBD1
TGTGCCAGCAGCCAGGAAACAGGGGATAATGAGCAGTTCTTC
CASSQETGDNEQFF
>TRBV10-1|TRBJ2-2|NA|NA
TGCGCCAGCAGCCCACGGGGGATGGGCACCGGGGAGCTGTTTTTT
CASSPRGMGTGELFF
>TRBV24-1|TRBJ2-7|once|TRBD1
TGTGCCACCAGTGATCTCCGGGACAGAGTTTTCGAGCAGTACTTC
CATSDLRDRVFEQYF
>TRBV27|TRBJ1-1|NA|TRBD1
TGTGCCAGCAGTCGGACAGGGGTAAACACTGAAGCTTTCTTT
CASSRTGVNTEAFF
>TRBV7-9|TRBJ1-1|NA|NA
TGTGCCAGCAGCTTCGGTGGGAACACTGAAGCTTTCTTT
CASSFGGNTEAFF
>TRBV18|TRBJ2-7|few|NA
TGTGCCAGCTCACCACTACAGGGAAGTGGCGAGCAGTACTTC
CASSPLQGSGEQYF
>TRBV5-1|TRBJ1-2|NA|TRBD1
TGCGCCAGCAGCTGGGACAGGGAAGTGGAAGGCTACACCTTC
CASSWDREVEGYTF
>TRBV6-1|TRBJ2-3|NA|NA
TGTGCCAGCAGTGAAGACCATAACCTGGGGGGAGATACGCAGTATTTT
CASSEDHNLGGDTQYF
>TRBV4-3|TRBJ2-2|NA|NA
TGCGCCAGCAGCCAAGATATTAACACCGGGGAGCTGTTTTTT
CASSQDINTGELFF
>TRBV11-2|TRBJ2-2|NA|TRBD1
TGTGCCAGCAGACGGACAGGCGGAGAAGCGACCGGGGAGCTGTTTTTT
CASRRTGGEATGELFF